Listed here is a single T cell receptor (beta chain). These data originate in a study of blood T cell repertoires in COVID-19. Germline loops: CDR1 LNHDA, CDR2 SQIVND (reference sequence). The J segment lost 11 bases and the V segment lost 5 bases, leaving 10 bases of the junction unmatched. The CDR3 covers 14 residues. Membership in each cohort depended on participant-reported clinical history. People in the exposed group encountered a COVID-19 case within 2 weeks before entering the study. Profiling relied on immunoSEQ multiplex PCR, and the TCRdb table lists in-frame clones only, not all of them. Among 200,000 to 300,000 clones listed, around 89% were seen once.

The clonotype was recovered from a man between 45 and 60 years old who had been exposed to COVID-19. The genes are TRBV19 and TRBJ1-5; 9 bases fit TRBD1. Specimen: PBMCs or T cells enriched from blood (not recorded which). CDR3 residues: CASSDRGGFFAQHF. The CDR3 DNA reads as TGTGCCAGTAGTGACAGGGGGGGGTTTTTCGCCCAGCATTTT.